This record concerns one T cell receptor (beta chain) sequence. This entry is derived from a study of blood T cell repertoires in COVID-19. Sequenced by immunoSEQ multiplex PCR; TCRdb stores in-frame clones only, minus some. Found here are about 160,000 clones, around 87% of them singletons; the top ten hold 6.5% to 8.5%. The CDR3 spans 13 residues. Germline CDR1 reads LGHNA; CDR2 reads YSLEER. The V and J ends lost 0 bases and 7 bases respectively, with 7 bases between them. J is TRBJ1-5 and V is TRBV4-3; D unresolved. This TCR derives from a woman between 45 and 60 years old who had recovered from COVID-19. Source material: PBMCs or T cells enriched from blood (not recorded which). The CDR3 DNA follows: TGCGCCAGCAGCCAAGATCCCGGGCAGCCCCAGCATTTT. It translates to CASSQDPGQPQHF.